This TCR beta chain appears in the sequencing data of a study of regulatory T cells in long-lasting Graves disease. Study-wide results and caveats: Sample size, which was small, may have reduced accuracy. The TCR repertoire of persistent Graves' patients was less diverse than that of newly diagnosed ones.

The CDR3 is made up of 14 amino acids. V was shortened by 6 bases and J by 2 bases, with 14 bases between the two germline ends. From germline, CDR1 is SGHKS and CDR2 YYEKEE (reference sequence). Time point given: persistent/refractory GD, antithyroid drugs over 5 years with positive TRAb. The authors made the TCR library using RNA they extracted from PBMCs. Through Arm-PCR of CDR3 regions and iRepertoire HTBI primers, TCR beta libraries were built. In the original analysis: Segment identification across samples yielded 60 or so TRBV and 12 to 15 TRBJ segments. A single record per CDR3 protein comes from TCRdb applying MiXCR to the multiplex PCR reads. None of the V and J calls come from the authors' own analysis; TCRdb made them. The sample gives 700,000 or so distinct CDR3 sequences, 30% of which show up once; 40% to 50% is in the top ten. Concerning this clonotype itself: Its target is unknown.

The rearrangement uses TRBV5-5 and TRBJ1-2, with a tentative D call TRBD1 (6 bases). This clonotype originated in a female donor with Graves disease. Sequencing used peripheral blood mononuclear cells (PBMCs), obtained when the disease was refractory, from a patient treated with antithyroid drugs. The CDR3 is CASNPTGQNYGYTF. Written as DNA, the CDR3 is TGTGCCAGCAACCCGACAGGCCAGAACTATGGCTACACCTTC.